The 20 T cell receptor beta chains given below trace back to one sample, sequenced in a study of shared T cell receptors in the human thymus. Repertoires were generated with immunoSEQ multiplex PCR, while TCRdb's copy carries only in-frame clones and drops some. The sample yields 500,000 to 850,000 clones, approximately 87% seen once. These data also formed part of another study, on human thymus T cells.

The sample consisted of thymocytes. These receptors were collected from a boy under two years old with a congenital heart defect.

This clone was recorded once. The V and J genes are TRBV27 and TRBJ1-6; 7 bases fit TRBD1. The CDR3 spans 15 residues. The germline V gene has CDR1 MNHEY and CDR2 SMNVEV (reference sequence). The trim removed 9 bases at V and 10 bases at J, leaving 15 bases unmatched. The CDR3 bases are TGTGCCAGTTTAGCCCACAAGGGGGCGAGGTCACCCCTCCACTTT. Translated: CASLAHKGARSPLHF.

V and J are TRBV28 and TRBJ2-7; TRBD1 might be the D (6 bases). From germline, CDR1 is MDHEN and CDR2 SYDVKM. CDR3 size: 16 residues. Trimming stripped 8 bases from V and 2 bases from J, with 22 bases between. The CDR3 nucleotides are TGTGCCAGCCATAAGTACAGGGTAAGGTCCCCCTACGAGCAGTACTTC. Its protein is CASHKYRVRSPYEQYF.

This chain's CDR3 is CATSRDRGDRGRDQPQHF. CDR3 in DNA: TGTGCCACCAGCAGAGATCGAGGGGACAGGGGCCGCGATCAGCCCCAGCATTTT. The chain carries TRBV15 and TRBJ1-5; 10 bases match TRBD1. CDR1 is LNHNV, CDR2 YYDKDF, per germline (reference sequence). The CDR3 consists of 18 residues. The trim removed 0 bases at V and 5 bases at J, leaving 10 bases unmatched. The full variable domain, its missing parts supplied by reference TRBV15 and TRBJ1-5, is DAMVIQNPRYQVTQFGKPVTLSCSQTLNHNVMYWYQQKSSQAPKLLFHYYDKDFNNEADTPDNFQSRRPNTSFCFLDIRSPGLGDTAMYLCATSRDRGDRGRDQPQHFGDGTRLSIL.

Points on this clone: Likely a read error: the CDR3 ends without its conserved phenylalanine or tryptophan. The DNA is omitted, as the CDR3 cannot be located on it reliably, and the CDR3 follows TCRdb's listing. The rearrangement joins TRBV9 to TRBJ2-3; the D segment call TRBD2 is taken from the table without a DNA check. CDR1 SGDLS and CDR2 YYNGEE come from the germline V gene. The CDR3 totals 12 residues, both ends included. The CDR3 loop is CASSGLGGDGVL.

This sequence joins TRBV29-1 and TRBJ2-2, with 7 nucleotides matching TRBD1. V gave up 4 bases and J gave up 3 bases; unmatched junction bases: 11. From germline, CDR1 is SQVTM and CDR2 ANQGSEA. The CDR3 contains 16 residues. CDR3 sequence: CSVAEQGRGDTGELFF. CDR3 DNA sequence: TGCAGCGTTGCGGAACAGGGGCGAGGCGACACCGGGGAGCTGTTTTTT.

The chain joins TRBV19 to TRBJ1-6, with 7 bases aligning to TRBD1. V lost 4 bases and J lost 10; bases outside the gene matches: 7. CDR1 and CDR2 from the germline V gene are LNHDA and SQIVND (reference sequence). The CDR3 has 14 residues. Here the CDR3 reads CASSTQGSKSPLHF. The CDR3 nucleotides read TGTGCCAGTAGTACACAGGGGTCGAAGTCACCCCTCCACTTT.

The J gene is TRBJ1-5, the V gene TRBV19, with a weak D call TRBD1 (5 bases). Germline-derived CDR1 and CDR2 are LNHDA and SQIVND (reference sequence). Deletions cut 6 bases from V and 5 bases from J, with 17 bases between. The CDR3 is 15 amino acids. Written as DNA, the CDR3 is TGTGCCAGTAGGGACGAACAGGTACGTTATCAGCCCCAGCATTTT. It specifies CASRDEQVRYQPQHF.

V and J are TRBV9 and TRBJ2-1; D perhaps matches TRBD1 (6 bases). Trimming pared 3 bases from V and 1 base from J, leaving 14 bases between. The germline V gene encodes CDR1 SGDLS and CDR2 YYNGEE. The length of the CDR3 is 16 residues. The CDR3 is CASSGKTGPSYNEQFF. CDR3 bases: TGTGCCAGCAGCGGGAAGACAGGTCCTTCCTACAATGAGCAGTTCTTC.

This chain joins TRBV19 and TRBJ1-5, with D tentatively TRBD1 (6 bases). The V end lost 7 bases, the J end lost 6 bases, and 16 bases lay between the germline ends. Germline CDR1 is LNHDA and CDR2 is SQIVND (reference sequence). The CDR3 has 14 residues. The CDR3 region has the DNA TGTGCCAGTAAACCCGGGGGGGCAGTTCAGCCCCAGCATTTT. Protein: CASKPGGAVQPQHF.

This clone was seen only a few times. The DNA for the CDR3 is TGTGCCAGCAGCTTAGGGGCAGGGGCCTACAATGAGCAGTTCTTC. This codes for CASSLGAGAYNEQFF. The chain uses TRBV11-2 and TRBJ2-1; possible D gene TRBD1, 6 bases. CDR1 and CDR2 (germline): SGHAT, FQNNGV. The CDR3 consists of 15 residues. V was cut by 1 base and J by 2 bases, with 9 bases left in between.

J is TRBJ2-7 and V is TRBV19; 10 nucleotides match TRBD1. Per germline, CDR1 LNHDA and CDR2 SQIVND (reference sequence). V was clipped by 1 base and J by 5 bases; unmatched bases: 2. The CDR3 spans 14 residues. CDR3 sequence: CASSIVGQGNEQYF. The CDR3 DNA sequence: TGTGCCAGTAGTATAGTGGGACAGGGGAACGAGCAGTACTTC.

This chain uses TRBV9 with TRBJ2-7, with 10 bases lining up with TRBD2. V lost 0 bases and J lost 4; bases outside the gene matches: 10. The germline CDR1 and CDR2 sequences are SGDLS and YYNGEE. The CDR3 spans 17 residues. CDR3 coding DNA: TGTGCCAGCAGCGTAGAAAAGCGGGAGGGCCGGGGTTACGAGCAGTACTTC. This gives the protein CASSVEKREGRGYEQYF. Supplemented by reference TRBV9 and TRBJ2-7, the full variable domain reads DSGVTQTPKHLITATGQRVTLRCSPRSGDLSVYWYQQSLDQGLQFLIQYYNGEERAKGNILERFSAQQFPDLHSELNLSSLELGDSALYFCASSVEKREGRGYEQYFGPGTRLTVT.

The V and J genes are TRBV27 and TRBJ2-7; TRBD2 matches 8 bases. Losses at the gene ends were 2 bases for V and 3 bases for J; bases not matched to a gene: 3. The CDR3 has 14 residues. Germline values: CDR1 MNHEY, CDR2 SMNVEV (reference sequence). CDR3 region: CASSLDRGGYEQYF. DNA for the CDR3: TGTGCCAGCAGTTTAGATCGGGGGGGCTACGAGCAGTACTTC.

This chain joins TRBV7-9 and TRBJ1-1; D not resolved. Germline loops: CDR1 SEHNR, CDR2 FQNEAQ (reference sequence). This CDR3 is 14 amino acids long. Trimming left V 5 bases short and J 6 bases short, with 16 bases between. CDR3 DNA: TGTGCCAGCAGCCCCCGCGGAGGTCGGGCTGAAGCTTTCTTT. Translated, it gives CASSPRGGRAEAFF.

The chain joins TRBV6-4 to TRBJ2-7; possible D gene TRBD2, 6 bases. CDR3 length: 14 amino acids. V gave up 10 bases and J gave up 0 bases, with 16 bases separating them. CDR1 and CDR2 from the germline V gene are MRHNA and SNTAGT. As DNA, the CDR3 is TGTGCCATCTATAGCGGAACAACCTCCTACGAGCAGTACTTC. It is translated as CAIYSGTTSYEQYF.

This chain links TRBV4-3 with TRBJ2-1; 11 bases map to TRBD2. CDR1 is LGHNA and CDR2 is YSLEER in the germline V gene. Losses at the gene ends were 0 bases for V and 3 bases for J; bases not matched to a gene: 10. The length of the CDR3 is 19 residues. CDR3 loop: CASSQDPSSGRWVYNEQFF. CDR3 coding DNA: TGCGCCAGCAGCCAAGATCCATCTAGCGGGAGGTGGGTCTACAATGAGCAGTTCTTC.

In DNA form, the CDR3 reads TGTGCCAGCAGCGCCGGGACTAGCGGCAGCACAGATACGCAGTATTTT. It translates to CASSAGTSGSTDTQYF. This chain joins TRBV11-3 and TRBJ2-3; TRBD2 matches 11 bases. The V gene end was trimmed by 5 bases and the J gene end by 0 bases; junction bases not matched to a gene: 4. Germline V CDR1 and CDR2: SGHNT, YENEEA. The CDR3 has 16 residues.

The chain carries TRBV15 and TRBJ2-1; 9 bases fit TRBD1. The germline CDR1 and CDR2 sequences are LNHNV and YYDKDF (reference sequence). The V segment lost 9 bases and the J segment 8 bases; nucleotides outside the gene matches: 11. The CDR3 covers 14 residues. CDR3 in amino acids: CATLGTGFIDEQFF. As DNA, the CDR3 is TGTGCCACGTTGGGGACAGGGTTTATAGATGAGCAGTTCTTC.

V gene TRBV9 combines with J gene TRBJ1-2; D is uncertain. The V and J ends lost 0 bases and 4 bases respectively, with 13 bases between them. Germline V lookup: CDR1 SGDLS, CDR2 YYNGEE. This CDR3 contains 15 residues. The CDR3 loop reads CASSVAPLGVYGYTF. CDR3 DNA sequence: TGTGCCAGCAGCGTAGCACCTCTAGGTGTCTATGGCTACACCTTC.

As DNA, the CDR3 is TGTGCCAGCAGTGTTGCTAGGGAGACCCAGTACTTC. Its protein product is CASSVARETQYF. This chain joins TRBV25-1 and TRBJ2-5; D is uncertain. The CDR3 consists of 12 residues. CDR1 is MGHDK, CDR2 SYGVNS, per germline. V lost 4 bases to trimming and J lost 5 bases, with 8 bases between them.